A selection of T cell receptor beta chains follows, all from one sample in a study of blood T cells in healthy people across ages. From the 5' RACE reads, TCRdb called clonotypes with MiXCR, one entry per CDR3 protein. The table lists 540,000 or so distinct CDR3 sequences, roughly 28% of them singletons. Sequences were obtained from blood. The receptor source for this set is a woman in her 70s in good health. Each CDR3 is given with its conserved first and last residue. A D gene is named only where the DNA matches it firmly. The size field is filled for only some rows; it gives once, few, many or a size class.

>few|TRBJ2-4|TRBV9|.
CASSVQGQNIQYF
TGTGCCAGCAGCGTCCAGGGCCAAAACATTCAGTACTTC
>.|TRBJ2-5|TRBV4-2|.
CASSHARQGQQETQYF
TGTGCCAGCAGCCATGCCCGGCAGGGACAACAAGAGACCCAGTACTTC
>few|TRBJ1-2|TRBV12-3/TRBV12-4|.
CASSFTTGSYGYTF
TGTGCCAGCAGTTTCACCACAGGGTCCTATGGCTACACCTTC
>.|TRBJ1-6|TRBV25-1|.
CASSDVGNLNSPLHF
TGTGCCAGCAGTGACGTAGGGAACTTAAATTCACCCCTCCACTTT
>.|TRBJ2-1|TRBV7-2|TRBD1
CASSSTGDVREQFF
TGTGCCAGCAGCTCCACAGGGGATGTTCGCGAGCAGTTCTTC
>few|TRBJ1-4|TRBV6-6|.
CASSLRWGRVEKLFF
TGTGCCAGCAGTTTACGGTGGGGCAGGGTAGAAAAACTGTTTTTT
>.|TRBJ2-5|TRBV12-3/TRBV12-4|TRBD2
CASSSHSGGSQETQYF
TGTGCCAGCAGTTCCCATAGCGGGGGGTCCCAAGAGACCCAGTACTTC
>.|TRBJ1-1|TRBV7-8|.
CASSLQGTVNTEAFF
TGTGCCAGCAGCTTACAAGGGACGGTGAACACTGAAGCTTTCTTT
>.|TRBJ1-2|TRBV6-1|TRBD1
CASSEIGTAAYGYTF
TGTGCCAGCAGTGAAATCGGGACAGCGGCCTATGGCTACACCTTC
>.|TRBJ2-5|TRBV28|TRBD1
CASRSGQVRAQYF
TGTGCCAGCAGATCCGGACAGGTCCGGGCCCAGTACTTC
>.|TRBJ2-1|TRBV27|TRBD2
CASSLTGLAGGYEQFF
TGTGCCAGCAGTTTAACAGGGCTAGCGGGGGGTTATGAGCAGTTCTTC
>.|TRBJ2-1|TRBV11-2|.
CASSRSGEQFF
TGTGCCAGCAGCCGTTCCGGTGAGCAGTTCTTC
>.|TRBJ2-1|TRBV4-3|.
CASSQDTFLGSDEQFF
TGCGCCAGCAGCCAAGATACATTCCTCGGATCGGATGAGCAGTTCTTC
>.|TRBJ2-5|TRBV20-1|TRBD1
CSAPATGGGETQYF
TGCAGTGCCCCGGCAACAGGGGGTGGAGAGACCCAGTACTTC
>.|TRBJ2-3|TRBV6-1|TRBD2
CASSEDLYGGAGYPDTQYF
TGTGCCAGCAGTGAAGATCTTTACGGGGGGGCCGGTTATCCAGATACGCAGTATTTT
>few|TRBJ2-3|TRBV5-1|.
CASASRGPTDTQYF
TGCGCCAGCGCCTCCCGGGGGCCCACAGATACGCAGTATTTT
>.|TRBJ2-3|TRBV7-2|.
CASTLGLGVYTQYF
TGTGCCAGCACCTTAGGGCTCGGGGTATACACGCAGTATTTT
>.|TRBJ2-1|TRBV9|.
CASSPATTPTHNEQFF
TGTGCCAGCAGCCCCGCGACCACCCCAACCCACAATGAGCAGTTCTTC
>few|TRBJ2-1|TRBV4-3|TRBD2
CASSLRALAGGPEQFF
TGCGCCAGCAGTCTCCGAGCACTAGCGGGGGGGCCCGAGCAGTTCTTC
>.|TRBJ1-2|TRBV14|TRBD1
CASRGQGAPNYGYTF
TGTGCCAGCAGGGGACAGGGGGCTCCTAACTATGGCTACACCTTC
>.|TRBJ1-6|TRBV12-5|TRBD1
CASGPGQGSDSPLHF
TGTGCTAGTGGGCCGGGACAGGGTTCAGACTCACCCCTCCACTTT
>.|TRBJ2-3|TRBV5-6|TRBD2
CASSSQTSGSFTDTQYF
TGTGCCAGCAGCTCTCAGACTAGCGGGTCCTTCACAGATACGCAGTATTTT
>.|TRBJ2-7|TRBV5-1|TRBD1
CASSFGTGSPYEQYF
TGCGCCAGCAGCTTTGGGACAGGGTCCCCCTACGAGCAGTACTTC
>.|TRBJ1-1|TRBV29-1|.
CSVATPQRNTEAFF
TGCAGCGTTGCGACCCCGCAACGAAATACTGAAGCTTTCTTT
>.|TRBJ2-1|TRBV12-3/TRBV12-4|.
CASSPRGSVEQFF
TGTGCCAGCAGTCCAAGGGGGAGCGTTGAGCAGTTCTTC
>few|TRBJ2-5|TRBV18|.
CASSRPGTEYQETQYF
TGTGCCAGCTCACGTCCCGGGACGGAGTACCAAGAGACCCAGTACTTC
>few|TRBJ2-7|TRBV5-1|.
CASSLDGTLVYEQYF
TGCGCCAGCAGCTTGGATGGGACACTGGTCTACGAGCAGTACTTC
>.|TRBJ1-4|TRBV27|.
CASSKRGTIATNEKLFF
TGTGCCAGCAGTAAAAGAGGGACAATCGCAACTAATGAAAAACTGTTTTTT
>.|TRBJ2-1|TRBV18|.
CASSPLTQGGSNEQFF
TGTGCCAGCTCACCACTTACGCAGGGGGGAAGCAATGAGCAGTTCTTC
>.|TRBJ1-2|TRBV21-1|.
CASSTRTELNYGYTF
TGTGCCAGCAGCACCCGGACAGAACTTAACTATGGCTACACCTTC
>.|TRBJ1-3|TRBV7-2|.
CASNTGLLGNTIYF
TGTGCCAGCAACACCGGACTTCTCGGAAACACCATATATTTT
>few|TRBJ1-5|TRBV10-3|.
CAISDDRDQPQHF
TGTGCCATCAGTGATGACCGGGATCAGCCCCAGCATTTT
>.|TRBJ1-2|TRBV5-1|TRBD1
CASSLGDRAYGYTF
TGCGCCAGCAGCTTGGGGGACAGGGCCTATGGCTACACCTTC
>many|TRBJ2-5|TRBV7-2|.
CASSLVPETQYF
TGTGCCAGCAGCTTAGTTCCGGAGACCCAGTACTTC
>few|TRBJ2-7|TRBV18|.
CASSPALSPYEQYF
TGTGCCAGCTCACCTGCCTTAAGCCCCTACGAGCAGTACTTC
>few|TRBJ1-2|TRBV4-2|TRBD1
CASSQNPYDRGQGYTF
TGTGCCAGCAGCCAGAACCCTTACGACAGGGGGCAAGGCTACACCTTC
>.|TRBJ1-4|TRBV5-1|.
CASSSNPATNEKLFF
TGCGCCAGCAGTTCCAACCCTGCAACTAATGAAAAACTGTTTTTT
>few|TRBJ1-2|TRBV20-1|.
CSARLGGTNYGYTF
TGCAGTGCTAGATTAGGGGGAACTAACTATGGCTACACCTTC
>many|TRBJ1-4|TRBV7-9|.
CASSRGQGEKLFF
TGTGCCAGCAGCCGGGGGCAGGGTGAAAAACTGTTTTTT
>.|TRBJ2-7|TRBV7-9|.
CASSLAGIEQYF
TGTGCCAGCAGCTTAGCAGGGATCGAGCAGTACTTC
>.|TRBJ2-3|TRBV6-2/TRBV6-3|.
CASSYDTPDTQYF
TGTGCCAGCAGTTACGATACTCCAGATACGCAGTATTTT
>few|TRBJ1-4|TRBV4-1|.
CASSQDGGLFDNEKLFF
TGCGCCAGCAGCCAAGACGGGGGCCTCTTTGATAATGAAAAACTGTTTTTT
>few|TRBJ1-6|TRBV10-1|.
CGSLDIYNSPLHF
TGCGGCTCCCTGGACATCTATAATTCACCCCTCCACTTT
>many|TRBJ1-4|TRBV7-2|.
CASSPGLMEELFF
TGTGCCAGCAGCCCGGGACTTATGGAGGAACTGTTTTTT
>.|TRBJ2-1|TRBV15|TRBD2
CATSRGWTSASGNEQFF
TGTGCCACCAGCAGGGGTTGGACTAGCGCCAGTGGGAATGAGCAGTTCTTC
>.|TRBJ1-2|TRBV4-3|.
CASSQETGAGNYGYTF
TGCGCCAGCAGCCAGGAGACAGGAGCTGGTAACTATGGCTACACCTTC
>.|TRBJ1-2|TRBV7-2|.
CASSSRTDHNYGYTF
TGTGCCAGCAGCTCCCGGACAGATCATAACTATGGCTACACCTTC